These 23 T cell receptor beta chains were sequenced from one sample in a study of OX40 agonist ivuxolimab in advanced cancers. The method was immunoSEQ multiplex PCR; TCRdb's version includes in-frame clones alone and lacks a portion of them. This table holds 79,000 or so clones, about 82% found once. Sequenced here: CD4+ or CD8+ T cells sorted from blood, sampled in a trial of the OX40 agonist ivuxolimab. These receptor sequences come from an adult with an advanced solid tumor such as melanoma, head and neck, liver or kidney cancer.

The V gene is TRBV7-9, the J gene TRBJ2-4, with D possibly being TRBD2 (6 bases). V lost 4 bases, J lost 6 bases, and 10 bases lay in between. Germline CDR1 and CDR2: SEHNR and FQNEAQ (reference sequence). The CDR3 consists of 13 residues. For the CDR3, the DNA is TGTGCCAGCAGCTCGGGGGTGGGAAACATTCAGTACTTC. Translating gives CASSSGVGNIQYF.

The chain carries TRBV4-1 and TRBJ2-6; D remains ambiguous. Germline V gene lookup returns CDR1 MGHRA and CDR2 YSYEKL. The CDR3 sequence is 18 residues long. V was cut by 1 base and J by 0 bases, with 13 bases left in between. In DNA, the CDR3 is TGCGCCAGCAGCCAAGGCGCTGCTCGTGGCTCTGGGGCCAACGTCCTGACTTTC. This encodes CASSQGAARGSGANVLTF.

The V gene is TRBV11-1, the J gene TRBJ2-3; 13 bases align to TRBD2. Germline V lookup: CDR1 SGHAT, CDR2 FQDESV (reference sequence). CDR3 length equals 16 residues. Germline trimming cut 5 bases from V and 2 bases from J; bases unmatched to any gene: 4. CDR3 protein: CASSPGTSGVTDTQYF. The CDR3 coding sequence is TGTGCCAGCAGCCCCGGGACTAGCGGGGTCACAGATACGCAGTATTTT.

This chain joins TRBV19 and TRBJ2-2, with 8 bases lining up with TRBD1. Germline loops: CDR1 LNHDA, CDR2 SQIVND (reference sequence). Losses at the gene ends were 6 bases for V and 1 base for J; bases not matched to a gene: 4. This CDR3 region has 15 residues. The CDR3: CASSRDRWNTGELFF. Written as DNA, the CDR3 is TGTGCCAGTAGCAGGGACAGGTGGAACACCGGGGAGCTGTTTTTT.

The chain carries TRBV7-2 and TRBJ1-5; perhaps TRBD1 as D (5 bases). Looked up from germline, CDR1 is SGHTA and CDR2 is FQGNSA. With 3 bases removed from V and 6 bases from J, the gap between germline ends came to 15 bases. This CDR3 region has 15 residues. The CDR3 sequence: CASSFSGQKGQPQHF. The CDR3 bases are TGTGCCAGCAGCTTTTCAGGGCAAAAGGGTCAGCCCCAGCATTTT.

The chain employs TRBV6-1 and TRBJ2-7; unclear D gene. With 7 bases removed from V and 7 bases from J, the gap between germline ends came to 11 bases. This CDR3 has 11 residues. Looked up from germline, CDR1 is MNHNS and CDR2 is SASEGT. DNA of the CDR3: TGTGCCAGCAATTTACATCTAGAGCAGTACTTC. Translation gives CASNLHLEQYF.

This chain uses TRBV5-1 with TRBJ2-3, with 8 bases matching TRBD1. The CDR3 has 14 residues. J was trimmed by 3 bases and V by 4 bases; bases with no gene match: 4. Germline loops: CDR1 SGHRS, CDR2 YFSETQ. CDR3 sequence reads: CASSIRTGTDTQYF. The CDR3 coding sequence is TGCGCCAGCAGCATCCGGACAGGGACAGATACGCAGTATTTT.

CDR3 protein: CASSSLAGGETQYF. The DNA of the CDR3 is TGTGCCAGCAGTTCCCTAGCGGGGGGAGAGACCCAGTACTTC. The J gene is TRBJ2-5, the V gene TRBV6-1; 11 bases map to TRBD2. This CDR3 spans 14 amino acids. V lost 5 bases and J lost 4; bases outside the gene matches: 3. Germline loops: CDR1 MNHNS, CDR2 SASEGT.

The chain combines TRBV6-1 with TRBJ2-2; D possibly corresponds to TRBD1 (5 bases). Germline lookup yields CDR1 MNHNS and CDR2 SASEGT. The CDR3 loop spans 16 amino acids. The V and J ends lost 2 bases and 1 base respectively, with 11 bases between them. DNA for the CDR3: TGTGCCAGCAGTGAAAATCCAGGGTTGAACACCGGGGAGCTGTTTTTT. It yields the protein CASSENPGLNTGELFF.

The J gene is TRBJ2-5, the V gene TRBV2; no clear D gene. The CDR3 is 9 residues long. Germline CDR1 reads SNHLY; CDR2 reads FYNNEI. V dropped 11 bases and J dropped 5 bases, with 6 bases sitting between them. The CDR3 protein is CAHGETQYF. The CDR3 DNA reads as TGTGCCCACGGGGAGACCCAGTACTTC.

The chain employs TRBV5-4 and TRBJ2-3; D possibly corresponds to TRBD2 (6 bases). V gave up 3 bases and J gave up 1 base, with 12 bases separating them. Germline V CDR1 and CDR2: SGHNT, YYREEE (reference sequence). The CDR3 contains 15 residues. For the CDR3, the DNA is TGTGCCAGCAGCTCGGGACTGGTGGGCACAGATACGCAGTATTTT. Amino acids: CASSSGLVGTDTQYF.

V gene TRBV6-6 combines with J gene TRBJ1-5, with D perhaps TRBD1 (5 bases). The V gene's germline CDR1 is MNHNY and CDR2 SVGAGI (reference sequence). Trimming took off 0 bases at V and 4 bases at J, with 13 bases between the two ends. The CDR3 loop spans 16 amino acids. This chain's CDR3 is CASSYSWGSENQPQHF. CDR3 sequence (DNA): TGTGCCAGCAGTTACTCGTGGGGGTCAGAAAATCAGCCCCAGCATTTT.

This clone was counted between two and nine times. The chain uses TRBV5-6 and TRBJ1-1; weak D call: TRBD1 (6 bases). Trimming removed 0 bases at V and 10 bases at J, with 19 bases between. The CDR3 has 15 residues. Germline CDR1 and CDR2: SGHDT and YYEEEE. The chain's CDR3 is CASSLGTVSSGGAFF. CDR3 sequence (DNA): TGTGCCAGCAGCTTGGGGACAGTGTCTTCGGGCGGAGCTTTCTTT.

This chain uses TRBV11-2 with TRBJ2-7, with unresolved D. Germline V gene lookup returns CDR1 SGHAT and CDR2 FQNNGV. The CDR3 sequence is 14 residues long. V was clipped by 1 base and J by 2 bases, with 9 bases between them. The DNA for the CDR3 is TGTGCCAGCAGCTTAGGTTTGCAGACCTACGAGCAGTACTTC. It specifies CASSLGLQTYEQYF.

The chain couples TRBV5-1 to TRBJ2-3; TRBD2 agrees at 11 bases. The CDR3 is made up of 16 amino acids. The V segment lost 1 base and the J segment 2 bases; nucleotides outside the gene matches: 3. Germline V gene data show CDR1 as SGHRS and CDR2 as YFSETQ. The CDR3 DNA sequence: TGCGCCAGCAGCTTGATAGCGGGGGGGTACACAGATACGCAGTATTTT. This encodes CASSLIAGGYTDTQYF.

J is TRBJ2-3 and V is TRBV4-2; perhaps TRBD1 as D (6 bases). This CDR3 is built from 16 residues. Trimming took off 0 bases at V and 2 bases at J, with 12 bases between the two ends. Germline-derived CDR1 and CDR2 are LGHNA and YNFKEQ. The CDR3 spells CASSQEMTGVTDTQYF. Written as DNA, the CDR3 is TGTGCCAGCAGCCAAGAAATGACAGGAGTCACAGATACGCAGTATTTT.

This clone is categorized as medium-sized. CDR3 sequence (DNA): TGTGCCAGCAGCTTAATGGACGGAGGTAAACCTGAAGCTTTCTTT. Protein sequence: CASSLMDGGKPEAFF. V usage is TRBV7-6 and J usage is TRBJ1-1; the D is unclear. CDR3 length: 15 amino acids. Germline CDR1 and CDR2: SGHVS and FNYEAQ. The V and J ends lost 2 bases and 6 bases respectively, with 16 bases between them.

The CDR3 protein is CATRARTDPNTEAFF. Written as DNA, the CDR3 is TGTGCCACCAGGGCACGGACCGACCCGAACACTGAAGCTTTCTTT. The genes are TRBV15 and TRBJ1-1; D not certain. CDR1 LNHNV and CDR2 YYDKDF come from the germline V gene (reference sequence). This CDR3 spans 15 amino acids. Trimming cost V 6 bases and J 1 base, with 15 bases left between them.

The count of this clone is one. The J gene is TRBJ1-1, the V gene TRBV5-6; D gene uncertain. The ends were cut back, 5 bases at V and 1 base at J, with 15 bases in the middle. Germline CDR1 is SGHDT and CDR2 is YYEEEE. The CDR3 spans 15 residues. CDR3 sequence: CASSFSPSGNTEAFF. In nucleotides, the CDR3 is TGTGCCAGCAGTTTTTCGCCTTCCGGGAACACTGAAGCTTTCTTT. Based on the CDR3 plus reference TRBV5-6 and TRBJ1-1, the full variable domain is DAGVTQSPTHLIKTRGQQVTLRCSPKSGHDTVSWYQQALGQGPQFIFQYYEEEERQRGNFPDRFSGHQFPNYSSELNVNALLLGDSALYLCASSFSPSGNTEAFFGQGTRLTVV.

The rearrangement uses TRBV4-1 and TRBJ2-7; 10 bases line up with TRBD1. This CDR3 has 16 residues. From germline, CDR1 is MGHRA and CDR2 YSYEKL. V lost 3 bases, J lost 2 bases, and 7 bases stayed unmatched. The CDR3 region has the DNA TGCGCCAGCAGCCAGGGGACAGGGGACCTTCCCTACGAGCAGTACTTC. It codes for CASSQGTGDLPYEQYF.

The gene calls are TRBV19 and TRBJ2-5; D might be TRBD1 or TRBD2, each matching 5 bases. V was shortened by 5 bases and J by 2 bases, with 12 bases between the two germline ends. The V gene's germline CDR1 is LNHDA and CDR2 SQIVND (reference sequence). The CDR3 has 14 residues. The CDR3 nucleotides are TGTGCCAGTAGTTCCTGGGGGAAGCAAGAGACCCAGTACTTC. Translated: CASSSWGKQETQYF.

The V call is TRBV5-1, the J call TRBJ1-4; 10 bases are shared with TRBD1. Unmatched junction bases numbered 8, after V lost 4 bases and J lost 8 bases. The CDR3 has 15 amino acids. From germline, CDR1 is SGHRS and CDR2 YFSETQ. The CDR3 sequence is CASSKVRDRGEKLFF. The CDR3 bases are TGCGCCAGCAGCAAGGTCCGGGACAGGGGCGAAAAACTGTTTTTT.

Only one count was recorded for this clone. The CDR3 nucleotides are TGTGCCAGCAGCCCCCTGCTTGGGGTAGTGTCAGGATCACCCCTCCACTTT. It specifies CASSPLLGVVSGSPLHF. J is TRBJ1-6 and V is TRBV7-2; D gene ambiguous. Germline loops: CDR1 SGHTA, CDR2 FQGNSA. This CDR3 has 17 amino acids. The V end was cut by 5 bases, the J end by 10 bases, with 24 bases between.